This T cell receptor (beta chain) was observed in a study of blood T cell repertoires in COVID-19. About the research overall: The United States, Italy and Spain supplied acute and convalescent COVID-19 samples. The analysed material was cDNA or gDNA that came from T cells, B-cell-depleted T cells, or PBMCs.

As handled by the study authors: It was from reference gene primer amplification that nucleated cell counts were estimated. Clones were read by immunoSEQ multiplex PCR, and TCRdb kept only the in-frame ones, dropping some. That table is the source of V, J and clone size, and D and trimming were worked out from the DNA. The table records around 140,000 clones, 75% to 90% of them present only once. This CDR3 is 15 amino acids long. CDR1 MNHEY and CDR2 SMNVEV come from the germline V gene (reference sequence). V shed 6 bases, J shed 1 base, and the junction held 5 bases outside the gene matches. Seattle researchers signed up patients amid active infection and tracked them longitudinally.

The clonotype originates from a man aged 18 to 30 with COVID-19, enrolled during active disease. Sequenced sample: peripheral blood. This chain joins TRBV27 and TRBJ1-5; 8 bases are a match to TRBD1. CDR3 DNA sequence: TGTGCCAGCAGGGACAGGGCGGAGAGCAATCAGCCCCAGCATTTT. Translating it yields CASRDRAESNQPQHF.